This entry lists 17 T cell receptor beta chains sequenced from one sample in a study of shared clonotypes between healthy human individuals. The method was immunoSEQ multiplex PCR; TCRdb's version includes in-frame clones alone and lacks a portion of them. In the table there are millions of clones, roughly 94% of which are singletons. CD45RO-negative, CCR7-positively selected cells formed the naive CD8 fraction, excluding terminally differentiated effector memory CD45RA+ cells. The sequenced material came from naive CD8+ T cells sorted from blood. The origin of the receptors is a man aged 18 to 30 in good health.

The V call is TRBV27, the J call TRBJ1-5; no definite D call. Germline-derived CDR1 and CDR2 are MNHEY and SMNVEV (reference sequence). The CDR3 sequence is 13 residues long. Trimming removed 8 bases from V and 4 bases from J, with 12 bases in between. The DNA of the CDR3 is TGTGCCAGCGGGGTAGGGCTAAATCAGCCCCAGCATTTT. Translated, it gives CASGVGLNQPQHF.

This clone was recorded only once. The genes are TRBV6-1 and TRBJ1-1, with D possibly TRBD1 on 5 matching bases. Deletions cut 3 bases from V and 6 bases from J, with 14 bases between. The germline gives CDR1 MNHNS, CDR2 SASEGT. This CDR3 has 14 residues. The CDR3 loop reads CASSESPGSPEAFF. Written as DNA, the CDR3 is TGTGCCAGCAGTGAGAGCCCAGGGAGCCCTGAAGCTTTCTTT.

The CDR3 DNA sequence: TGTGCCAGCAGCTCACTCGGCGGACAGGGGGAGACCCAGTACTTC. It specifies CASSSLGGQGETQYF. V is TRBV6-5 and J is TRBJ2-5; TRBD1 aligns across 9 bases. The CDR3 has 15 residues. Germline CDR1 is MNHEY and CDR2 is SVGAGI. V trimming: 6 bases; J trimming: 5 bases; junction bases outside the gene matches: 10.

The J gene is TRBJ2-7, the V gene TRBV9; D is unresolved. This CDR3 is built from 14 residues. The germline V gene encodes CDR1 SGDLS and CDR2 YYNGEE. V lost 0 bases and J 3 bases, leaving 10 bases between the germline ends. The DNA for the CDR3 is TGTGCCAGCAGCGTAGAGACGGCGGACTACGAGCAGTACTTC. It is translated as CASSVETADYEQYF. Full variable domain (rest looked up from reference TRBV9 and TRBJ2-7): DSGVTQTPKHLITATGQRVTLRCSPRSGDLSVYWYQQSLDQGLQFLIQYYNGEERAKGNILERFSAQQFPDLHSELNLSSLELGDSALYFCASSVETADYEQYFGPGTRLTVT.

The chain links TRBV27 to TRBJ2-6; D is undetermined. Germline CDR1 reads MNHEY; CDR2 reads SMNVEV (reference sequence). V lost 5 bases and J 0 bases, leaving 5 bases between the germline ends. This CDR3 has 14 amino acids. The CDR3 DNA is TGTGCCAGCAGTGCGAACTCTGGGGCCAACGTCCTGACTTTC. Translation gives CASSANSGANVLTF. Looking up the rest from reference TRBV27 and TRBJ2-6 gives the full variable domain: EAQVTQNPRYLITVTGKKLTVTCSQNMNHEYMSWYRQDPGLGLRQIYYSMNVEVTDKGDVPEGYKVSRKEKRNFPLILESPSPNQTSLYFCASSANSGANVLTFGAGSRLTVL.

For this clone: The same CDR3 also results from other DNA sequences found in this sample. The chain is built from TRBV28 and TRBJ1-4, with D perhaps TRBD1 (5 bases). Germline CDR1 and CDR2: MDHEN and SYDVKM. This CDR3 contains 16 residues. Trimming took 1 base from V and 0 from J, leaving 9 bases between them. CDR3 bases: TGTGCCAGCAGTTTATACCAGGGTACAACTAATGAAAAACTGTTTTTT. It yields the protein CASSLYQGTTNEKLFF.

The chain is built from TRBV21-1 and TRBJ2-1; TRBD1 was called by the table and not checked on the DNA. TRBV21-1 is assigned pseudogene status. The CDR3 contains 14 residues. The CDR3 reads CASSKVKGLNEQFF. CDR3 sequence (DNA): TGTGCCAGCAGCAAAGTCAAGGGGCTCAATGAGCAGTTCTTC.

Details on this clone: Within the sample, other DNA sequences also encode this same CDR3. J is TRBJ2-1 and V is TRBV30, with D tentatively TRBD2 (5 bases). The CDR3 is 11 residues long. V was clipped by 1 base and J by 9 bases, with 7 bases between them. CDR1 is GTSNPN, CDR2 SVGIG, per germline (reference sequence). Here the CDR3 DNA reads TGTGCCTGGAGTGATGGAGGTGAGCAGTTCTTC. Translating gives CAWSDGGEQFF. Complete variable domain (other parts from reference TRBV30 and TRBJ2-1): SQTIHQWPATLVQPVGSPLSLECTVEGTSNPNLYWYRQAAGRGLQLLFYSVGIGQISSEVPQNLSASRPQDRQFILSSKKLLLSDSGFYLCAWSDGGEQFFGPGTRLTVL.

The gene calls are TRBV27 and TRBJ1-5; tentatively, D is TRBD1 (6 bases). The V gene lost 1 base and the J gene lost 4 bases, with 11 bases spanning the gap. Germline V gene sequence: CDR1 MNHEY, CDR2 SMNVEV (reference sequence). The CDR3 has 15 residues. The CDR3, as DNA: TGTGCCAGCAGTTTATTTGGGACACTAAATCAGCCCCAGCATTTT. This sequence encodes CASSLFGTLNQPQHF.

Concerning this clone: This same CDR3 is encoded by further DNA sequences in the sample. The chain carries TRBV30 and TRBJ1-1, with D unclear. In germline, CDR1 is GTSNPN, CDR2 SVGIG (reference sequence). V was trimmed by 0 bases and J by 5 bases, leaving 10 bases between them. CDR3 length: 13 residues. This CDR3 is CAWSVLGLTEAFF. The CDR3 DNA sequence: TGTGCCTGGAGTGTACTAGGGTTGACTGAAGCTTTCTTT. Using reference TRBV30 and TRBJ1-1 for the parts outside the CDR3, the full variable domain is SQTIHQWPATLVQPVGSPLSLECTVEGTSNPNLYWYRQAAGRGLQLLFYSVGIGQISSEVPQNLSASRPQDRQFILSSKKLLLSDSGFYLCAWSVLGLTEAFFGQGTRLTVV.

The chain links TRBV27 to TRBJ2-1; 8 bases agree with TRBD2. The CDR3 runs to 15 residues. V shed 5 bases and J 8 bases; nucleotides not matched to a gene: 11. The V gene's germline CDR1 is MNHEY and CDR2 SMNVEV (reference sequence). DNA of the CDR3: TGTGCCAGCAGTGCTCCGGGACTAGGGATAGATGAGCAGTTCTTC. It encodes CASSAPGLGIDEQFF.

This clone was observed a handful of times. The chain recombines TRBV27 with TRBJ1-2; D ambiguous. The V gene's germline CDR1 is MNHEY and CDR2 SMNVEV (reference sequence). The CDR3 length is 13 residues. Trimming removed 4 bases from V and 1 base from J, with 7 bases in between. CDR3 DNA sequence: TGTGCCAGCAGTTACAAGTATAACTATGGCTACACCTTC. Encoded protein: CASSYKYNYGYTF.

The V call is TRBV6-6, the J call TRBJ2-2, with 8 bases identical to TRBD1. Losses at the gene ends were 7 bases for V and 5 bases for J; bases not matched to a gene: 6. Germline CDR1 is MNHNY and CDR2 is SVGAGI (reference sequence). This CDR3 is 14 amino acids long. The CDR3 protein is CASTLRTGTGELFF. The CDR3 DNA reads TGTGCCAGCACCCTACGGACAGGGACCGGGGAGCTGTTTTTT.

The chain employs TRBV11-2 and TRBJ1-2; D is unclear. The CDR3 runs 14 residues. Trimming shortened V by 1 base and J by 7 bases, and 13 bases separated the two germline ends. CDR1 is SGHAT, CDR2 FQNNGV, per germline. In nucleotides, the CDR3 is TGTGCCAGCAGCTTAGCGGTAGCGTTGGGTGGCTACACCTTC. Its protein is CASSLAVALGGYTF.

The chain joins TRBV19 to TRBJ2-7; D gene uncertain. With 4 bases removed from V and 2 bases from J, the gap between germline ends came to 18 bases. Per the germline V gene, CDR1 is LNHDA and CDR2 is SQIVND (reference sequence). The CDR3 runs to 16 residues. This chain's CDR3 is CASSTHPLAGTYEQYF. The CDR3, as DNA: TGTGCCAGTAGTACTCACCCCTTGGCTGGTACCTACGAGCAGTACTTC.

V usage is TRBV7-9 and J usage is TRBJ2-7, with 11 nucleotides matching TRBD1. This CDR3 comprises 16 residues. Germline V gene sequence: CDR1 SEHNR, CDR2 FQNEAQ (reference sequence). Trimming took 5 bases from V and 2 from J; bases not matched to a gene: 8. Here the CDR3 reads CASSTRSGQGAYEQYF. Here the CDR3 DNA reads TGTGCCAGCAGCACTAGATCGGGACAGGGGGCCTACGAGCAGTACTTC.

In DNA, the CDR3 is TGTGCCACCACGACAGGTCTCGCTAATTCACCCCTCCACTTT. Translation: CATTTGLANSPLHF. This chain joins TRBV11-1 and TRBJ1-6; weak D call: TRBD1 (6 bases). Germline values: CDR1 SGHAT, CDR2 FQDESV (reference sequence). Trimming cost V 10 bases and J 6 bases, with 16 bases left between them. The CDR3 length is 14 residues.